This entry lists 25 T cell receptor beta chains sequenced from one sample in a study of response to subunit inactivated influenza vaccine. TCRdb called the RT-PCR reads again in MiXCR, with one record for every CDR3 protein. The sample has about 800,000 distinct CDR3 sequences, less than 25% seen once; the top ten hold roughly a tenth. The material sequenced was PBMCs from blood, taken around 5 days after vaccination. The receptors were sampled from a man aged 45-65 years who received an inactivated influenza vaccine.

The CDR3 region is CATSRLAAFTDTQYF. The DNA of the CDR3 is TGTGCCACCAGCCGACTAGCGGCGTTCACAGATACGCAGTATTTT. The V gene is TRBV6-1, the J gene TRBJ2-3; 9 bases are a match to TRBD2. Germline V gene data show CDR1 as MNHNS and CDR2 as SASEGT. This CDR3 is 15 amino acids long. V lost 10 bases, J lost 2 bases, and 10 bases stayed unmatched.

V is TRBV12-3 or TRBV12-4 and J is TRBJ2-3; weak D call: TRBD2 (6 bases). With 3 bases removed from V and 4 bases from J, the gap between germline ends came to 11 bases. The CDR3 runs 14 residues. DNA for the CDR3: TGTGCCAGCAGTTTGGAGGGGATTGCAGATACGCAGTATTTT. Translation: CASSLEGIADTQYF.

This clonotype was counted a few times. CDR3 amino acids: CSVDGKREARGYEQFF. CDR3 DNA: TGCAGCGTTGATGGGAAGCGGGAGGCGCGGGGGTATGAGCAGTTCTTC. This chain connects TRBV29-1 to TRBJ2-1; 9 bases match TRBD2. Germline CDR1 reads SQVTM; CDR2 reads ANQGSEA. The CDR3 has 16 amino acids. V dropped 3 bases and J dropped 8; count of bases not matched to a gene: 14.

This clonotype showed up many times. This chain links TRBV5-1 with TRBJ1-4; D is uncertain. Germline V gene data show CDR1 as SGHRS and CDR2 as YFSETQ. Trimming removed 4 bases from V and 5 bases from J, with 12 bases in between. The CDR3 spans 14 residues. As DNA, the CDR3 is TGCGCCAGCAGCCCCGGAGGCCGGAATGAAAAACTGTTTTTT. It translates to CASSPGGRNEKLFF.

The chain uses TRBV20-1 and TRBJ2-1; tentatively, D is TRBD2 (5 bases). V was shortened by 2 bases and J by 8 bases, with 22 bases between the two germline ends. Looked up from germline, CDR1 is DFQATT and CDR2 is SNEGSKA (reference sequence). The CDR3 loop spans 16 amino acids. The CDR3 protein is CSARMNHGPRVDEQFF. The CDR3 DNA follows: TGCAGTGCTAGAATGAACCACGGTCCGAGGGTCGATGAGCAGTTCTTC.

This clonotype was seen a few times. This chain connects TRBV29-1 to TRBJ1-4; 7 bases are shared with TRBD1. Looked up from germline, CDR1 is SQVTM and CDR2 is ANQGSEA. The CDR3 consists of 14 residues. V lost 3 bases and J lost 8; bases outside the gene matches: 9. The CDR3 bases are TGCAGCGTTGACGGGCGACAGGGAGGCGAAAAACTGTTTTTT. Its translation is CSVDGRQGGEKLFF.

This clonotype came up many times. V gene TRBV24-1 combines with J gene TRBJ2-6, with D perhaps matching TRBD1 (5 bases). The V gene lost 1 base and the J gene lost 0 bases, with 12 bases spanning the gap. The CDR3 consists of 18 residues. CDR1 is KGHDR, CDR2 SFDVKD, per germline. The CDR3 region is CATSDFTGPYSGANVLTF. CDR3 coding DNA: TGTGCCACCAGTGATTTTACAGGTCCCTACTCTGGGGCCAACGTCCTGACTTTC.

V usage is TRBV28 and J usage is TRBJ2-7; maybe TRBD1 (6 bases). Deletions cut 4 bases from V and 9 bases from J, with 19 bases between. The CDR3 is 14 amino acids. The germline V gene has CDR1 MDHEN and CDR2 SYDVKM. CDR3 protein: CASSSDRRTLWQYF. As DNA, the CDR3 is TGTGCCAGCAGTTCTGACAGGCGAACCCTCTGGCAGTACTTC.

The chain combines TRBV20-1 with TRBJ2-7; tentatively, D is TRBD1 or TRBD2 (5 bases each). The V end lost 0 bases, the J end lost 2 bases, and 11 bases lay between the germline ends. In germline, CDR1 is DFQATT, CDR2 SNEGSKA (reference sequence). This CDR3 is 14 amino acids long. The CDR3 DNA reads TGCAGTGCTAGAGATCGGGGCGTAACCTACGAGCAGTACTTC. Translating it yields CSARDRGVTYEQYF.

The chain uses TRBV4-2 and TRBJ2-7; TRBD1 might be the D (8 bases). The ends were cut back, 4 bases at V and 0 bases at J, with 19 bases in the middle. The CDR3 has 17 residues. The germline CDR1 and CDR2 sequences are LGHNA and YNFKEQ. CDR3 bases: TGTGCCAGCAGCCGCCTTTCAGGGGGCGGGAGCTCCTACGAGCAGTACTTC. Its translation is CASSRLSGGGSSYEQYF.

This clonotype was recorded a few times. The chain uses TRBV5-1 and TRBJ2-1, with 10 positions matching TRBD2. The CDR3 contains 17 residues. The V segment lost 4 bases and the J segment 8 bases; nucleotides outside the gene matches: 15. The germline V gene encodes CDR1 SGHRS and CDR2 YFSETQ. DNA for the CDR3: TGCGCCAGCAGCCCGACGAGAGCGGGAGGGCTGGGCGATGAGCAGTTCTTC. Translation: CASSPTRAGGLGDEQFF. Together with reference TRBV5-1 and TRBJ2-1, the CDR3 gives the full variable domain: KAGVTQTPRYLIKTRGQQVTLSCSPISGHRSVSWYQQTPGQGLQFLFEYFSETQRNKGNFPGRFSGRQFSNSRSEMNVSTLELGDSALYLCASSPTRAGGLGDEQFFGPGTRLTVL.

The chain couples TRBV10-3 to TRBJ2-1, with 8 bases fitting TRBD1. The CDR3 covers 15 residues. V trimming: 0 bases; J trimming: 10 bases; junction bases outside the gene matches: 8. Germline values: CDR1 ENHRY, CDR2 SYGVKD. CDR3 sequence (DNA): TGTGCCATCAGTGAGTCGAGGCAGGGGGCTCGGGAGCAGTTCTTC. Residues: CAISESRQGAREQFF.

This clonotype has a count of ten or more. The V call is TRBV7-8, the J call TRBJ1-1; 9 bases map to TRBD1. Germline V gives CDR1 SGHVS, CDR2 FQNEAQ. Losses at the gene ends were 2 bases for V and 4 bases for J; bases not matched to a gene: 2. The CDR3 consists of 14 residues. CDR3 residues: CASSLLDRGTEAFF. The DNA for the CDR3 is TGTGCCAGCAGCTTACTGGACAGGGGCACTGAAGCTTTCTTT.

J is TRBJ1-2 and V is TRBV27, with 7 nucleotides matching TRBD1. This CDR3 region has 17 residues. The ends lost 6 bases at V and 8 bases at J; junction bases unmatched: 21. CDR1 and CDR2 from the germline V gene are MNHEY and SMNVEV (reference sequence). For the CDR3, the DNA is TGTGCCAGCAGATCTCACCTCCGGGACAGTCGATTGCGGGGCTACACCTTC. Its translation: CASRSHLRDSRLRGYTF.

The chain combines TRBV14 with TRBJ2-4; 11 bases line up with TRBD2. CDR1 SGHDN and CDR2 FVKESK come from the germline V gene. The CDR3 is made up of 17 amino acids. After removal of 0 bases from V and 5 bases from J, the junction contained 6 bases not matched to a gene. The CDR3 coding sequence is TGTGCCAGCAGCCAAGATCCCTGGACTAGCGGGCAAAACATTCAGTACTTC. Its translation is CASSQDPWTSGQNIQYF.

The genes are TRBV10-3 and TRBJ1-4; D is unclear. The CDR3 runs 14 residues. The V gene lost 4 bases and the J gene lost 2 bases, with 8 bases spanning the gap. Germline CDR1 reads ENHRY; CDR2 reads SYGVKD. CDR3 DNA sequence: TGTGCCATCAGTGGAGGCAGGACTAATGAAAAACTGTTTTTT. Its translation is CAISGGRTNEKLFF.

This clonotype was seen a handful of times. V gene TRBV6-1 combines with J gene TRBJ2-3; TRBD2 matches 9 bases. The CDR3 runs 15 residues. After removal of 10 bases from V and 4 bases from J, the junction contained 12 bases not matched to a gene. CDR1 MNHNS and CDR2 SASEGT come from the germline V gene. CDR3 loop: CATGLSGSGADTQYF. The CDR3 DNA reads TGTGCCACCGGACTTAGCGGGAGTGGGGCAGATACGCAGTATTTT.

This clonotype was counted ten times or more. CDR3 region: CASSFDSVSYEQYF. The DNA of the CDR3 is TGTGCCAGCAGCTTTGATAGCGTCTCCTACGAGCAGTACTTC. The chain couples TRBV7-8 to TRBJ2-7, with D possibly being TRBD2 (5 bases). CDR1 and CDR2 (germline): SGHVS, FQNEAQ. Trimming left V 3 bases short and J 0 bases short, with 9 bases between. The CDR3 has 14 amino acids.

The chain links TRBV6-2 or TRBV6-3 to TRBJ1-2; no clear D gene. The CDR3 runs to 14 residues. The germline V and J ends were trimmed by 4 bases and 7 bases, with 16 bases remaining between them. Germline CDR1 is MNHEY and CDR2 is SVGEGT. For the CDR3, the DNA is TGTGCCAGCAGTTTACTTCAGGATTCGTCTGGCTACACCTTC. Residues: CASSLLQDSSGYTF.

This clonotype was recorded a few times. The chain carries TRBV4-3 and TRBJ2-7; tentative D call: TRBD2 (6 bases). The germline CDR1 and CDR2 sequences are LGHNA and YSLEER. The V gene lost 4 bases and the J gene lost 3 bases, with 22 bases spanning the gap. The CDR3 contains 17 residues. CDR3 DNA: TGCGCCAGCAGCCCAGGTTGGGGAGGTCCCGGTTACTACGAGCAGTACTTC. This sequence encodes CASSPGWGGPGYYEQYF.

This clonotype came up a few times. The CDR3 DNA reads as TGCAGTGCCCCGGGACTGGGGAGGAATGAGCAGTTCTTC. Its protein is CSAPGLGRNEQFF. The V gene is TRBV20-1, the J gene TRBJ2-1; perhaps TRBD2 as D (6 bases). This CDR3 contains 13 residues. The V end lost 6 bases, the J end lost 7 bases, and 16 bases lay between the germline ends. CDR1 DFQATT and CDR2 SNEGSKA come from the germline V gene (reference sequence).

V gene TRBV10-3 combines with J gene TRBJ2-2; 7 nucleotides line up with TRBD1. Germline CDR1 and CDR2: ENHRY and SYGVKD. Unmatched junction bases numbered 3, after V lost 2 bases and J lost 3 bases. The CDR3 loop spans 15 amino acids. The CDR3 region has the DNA TGTGCCATCAGTGAGAGGGGGCCAGACACCGGGGAGCTGTTTTTT. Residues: CAISERGPDTGELFF.

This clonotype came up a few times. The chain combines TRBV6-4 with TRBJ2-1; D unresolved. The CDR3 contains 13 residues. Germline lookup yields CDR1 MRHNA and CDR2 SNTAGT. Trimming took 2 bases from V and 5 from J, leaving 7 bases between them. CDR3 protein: CASSDHGNNEQFF. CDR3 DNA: TGTGCCAGCAGTGACCACGGTAACAATGAGCAGTTCTTC.

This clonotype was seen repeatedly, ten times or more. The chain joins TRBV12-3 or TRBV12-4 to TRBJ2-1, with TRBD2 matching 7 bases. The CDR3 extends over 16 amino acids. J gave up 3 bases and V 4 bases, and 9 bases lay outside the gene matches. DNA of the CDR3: TGTGCCAGCAGTTCACGCTGGGCTAGCGGCTACAATGAGCAGTTCTTC. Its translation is CASSSRWASGYNEQFF.

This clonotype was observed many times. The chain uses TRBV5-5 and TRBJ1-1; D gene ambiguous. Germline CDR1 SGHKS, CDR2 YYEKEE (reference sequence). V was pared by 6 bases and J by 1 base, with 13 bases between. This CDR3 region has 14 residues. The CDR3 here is CASTSAPENTEAFF. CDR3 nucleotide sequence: TGTGCCAGCACCTCGGCCCCAGAGAACACTGAAGCTTTCTTT.